This entry features one TCR beta chain sequence. Clones were sequenced by immunoSEQ multiplex PCR, and TCRdb holds only the in-frame ones, with some missing. The repertoire holds 55,000 to 85,000 clones, with about 80% as singletons. Blood was sampled at baseline, cycle 4 day 1, and cycle 7 day 1. The data derive from a study of OX40 agonist ivuxolimab in advanced cancers. Study-wide background: Mean age around 64 years, range about 23 to 79; nearly 85% male.

This CDR3 region has 13 residues. V lost 7 bases and J lost 5, with 15 bases in between. Germline CDR1 is MDHEN and CDR2 is SYDVKM. The source is an adult with an advanced solid tumor such as melanoma, head and neck, liver or kidney cancer. Source: CD4+ or CD8+ T cells sorted from blood, taken in a trial of the OX40 agonist ivuxolimab. The chain uses TRBV28 and TRBJ2-7; either TRBD1 or TRBD2 may fit D (6 bases each). The CDR3 sequence is CASTLGGNDEQYF. CDR3 DNA sequence: TGTGCCAGCACCCTAGGGGGGAATGACGAGCAGTACTTC.